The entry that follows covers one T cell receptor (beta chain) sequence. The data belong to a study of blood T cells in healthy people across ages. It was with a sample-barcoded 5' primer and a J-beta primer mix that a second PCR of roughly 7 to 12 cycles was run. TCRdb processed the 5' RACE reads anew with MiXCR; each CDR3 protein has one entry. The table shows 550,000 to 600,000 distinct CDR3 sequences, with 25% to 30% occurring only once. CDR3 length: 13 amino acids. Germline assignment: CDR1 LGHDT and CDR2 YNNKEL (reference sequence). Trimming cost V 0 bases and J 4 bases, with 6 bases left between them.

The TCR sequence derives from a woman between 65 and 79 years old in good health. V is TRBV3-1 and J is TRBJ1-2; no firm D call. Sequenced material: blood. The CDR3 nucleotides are TGTGCCAGCAGCCAAGAAGCTACCTATGGCTACACCTTC. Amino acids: CASSQEATYGYTF.